This TCR beta chain emerged from a study of CD8+ T cells in alopecia areata. Whole-study results and caveats: Relative to normal scalp, lesional scalp, especially alopecia totalis/universalis, showed higher clonality.

cDNA serving as the sequencing template came from extracted, reverse transcribed RNA. The repertoire was sequenced with immunoSEQ multiplex PCR; TCRdb's copy has only in-frame clones and lacks some. Sampling found about 270,000 clones, none seen once. The pooled cutaneous lymph node cells were sorted using several markers (CD4, CD8alpha, NKG2D, NKG2ACE and others). The V gene's germline CDR1 is FNHDT and CDR2 SITEND (reference sequence). The length of the CDR3 is 15 residues. V lost 3 bases, J lost 1 base, and 2 bases stayed unmatched. The sample holds a few counts of this clone. The antigen is undetermined. Mouse gene names and germline throughout. The DNA ends 4 residues before the CDR3 does, and the rest of the CDR3 is filled in from the germline J gene.

The rearrangement links TRBV19 to TRBJ2-1; 9 nucleotides line up with TRBD2. Material: CD4+ T cells sorted from a lymph node. The receptor was derived from a C3H/HeJ mouse with alopecia areata. These mice share the MHC haplotype H2-k. CDR3 in amino acids: CASSNDWGNYAEQFF. The DNA read from the CDR3 is TGTGCCAGCAGTAATGACTGGGGGAACTATGCT.